This is a list of T cell receptor beta chains from one sample in a study of CD8 T cells in Susac syndrome. One entry per CDR3 protein, called by TCRdb with MiXCR from the immunoSEQ multiplex PCR reads. The sample includes more than 150,000 distinct CDR3 sequences, about 94% of them seen just once. The material sequenced was CD8+ T cells from PBMCs. The receptors were sampled from a human donor with multiple sclerosis. CDR3s include the opening cysteine and the closing phenylalanine or tryptophan. Each record gives: V gene, D gene, clone size, J gene, CDR3 protein, CDR3 DNA. A D gene is named only where the DNA matches it firmly. Size is stated for part of the rows, as once, few or many counts, or as a class when the clone is expanded.

v_gene: TRBV20-1; d_gene: TRBD1; abundance: -; j_gene: TRBJ2-7; CDR3aa: CSAARGTARSYEQYF; CDR3nt: TGCAGTGCTGCCCGTGGGACAGCGAGATCCTACGAGCAGTACTTC
v_gene: TRBV3-1; d_gene: TRBD1; abundance: -; j_gene: TRBJ2-5; CDR3aa: CATAGDREETQYF; CDR3nt: TGTGCCACCGCCGGGGACAGGGAAGAGACCCAGTACTTC
v_gene: TRBV10-3; d_gene: -; abundance: -; j_gene: TRBJ1-2; CDR3aa: CAISESVVAGMEYGYTF; CDR3nt: TGTGCCATCAGTGAGTCTGTCGTGGCAGGGATGGAATACGGCTACACCTTC
v_gene: TRBV9; d_gene: TRBD1; abundance: -; j_gene: TRBJ1-1; CDR3aa: CASSPQGGLAEAFF; CDR3nt: TGTGCCAGCAGCCCCCAAGGGGGCTTAGCTGAAGCTTTCTTT
v_gene: TRBV27; d_gene: -; abundance: -; j_gene: TRBJ2-5; CDR3aa: CASSSLGRQETQYF; CDR3nt: TGTGCCAGCAGCAGCCTAGGGAGACAAGAGACCCAGTACTTC
v_gene: TRBV12-5; d_gene: -; abundance: -; j_gene: TRBJ2-3; CDR3aa: CASGLVSTDTQYF; CDR3nt: TGTGCTAGTGGTTTGGTAAGCACAGATACGCAGTATTTT
v_gene: TRBV5-1; d_gene: TRBD1; abundance: -; j_gene: TRBJ1-2; CDR3aa: CASTRQGRAYGYTF; CDR3nt: TGCGCCAGCACCCGACAGGGCCGAGCCTATGGCTACACCTTC
v_gene: TRBV9; d_gene: -; abundance: -; j_gene: TRBJ2-5; CDR3aa: CASSATGSIQETQYF; CDR3nt: TGTGCCAGCAGCGCAACAGGATCGATTCAAGAGACCCAGTACTTC
v_gene: TRBV4-3; d_gene: -; abundance: few; j_gene: TRBJ2-7; CDR3aa: CASSQGSARIHEQYF; CDR3nt: TGCGCCAGCAGCCAAGGCTCAGCGCGAATCCACGAGCAGTACTTC
v_gene: TRBV20-1; d_gene: -; abundance: -; j_gene: TRBJ2-7; CDR3aa: CSASRSGRSYEQYF; CDR3nt: TGCAGTGCTTCCCGAAGCGGGCGCTCCTACGAGCAGTACTTC
v_gene: TRBV29-1; d_gene: TRBD1; abundance: once; j_gene: TRBJ1-1; CDR3aa: CSVEGRGTGGGGTEAFF; CDR3nt: TGCAGCGTTGAAGGGAGAGGGACAGGGGGCGGAGGGACTGAAGCTTTCTTT
v_gene: TRBV6-5; d_gene: -; abundance: -; j_gene: TRBJ2-7; CDR3aa: CASSYYLRDEQYF; CDR3nt: TGTGCCAGCAGTTACTACCTCAGGGACGAGCAGTACTTC
v_gene: TRBV6-1; d_gene: TRBD2; abundance: -; j_gene: TRBJ2-3; CDR3aa: CASSEGLAGGRTDTQYF; CDR3nt: TGTGCCAGCAGTGAAGGGTTAGCGGGGGGGCGTACAGATACGCAGTATTTT
v_gene: TRBV12-3/TRBV12-4; d_gene: -; abundance: once; j_gene: TRBJ1-5; CDR3aa: CASSLVLNQPQHF; CDR3nt: TGTGCCAGCAGTTTAGTTCTCAATCAGCCCCAGCATTTT
v_gene: TRBV29-1; d_gene: -; abundance: once; j_gene: TRBJ2-1; CDR3aa: CSVVLGINSGEQFF; CDR3nt: TGCAGCGTTGTATTGGGGATCAACTCGGGTGAGCAGTTCTTC
v_gene: TRBV20-1; d_gene: -; abundance: -; j_gene: TRBJ2-5; CDR3aa: CSARVTGVGETQYF; CDR3nt: TGCAGTGCTAGAGTAACGGGCGTCGGGGAGACCCAGTACTTC
v_gene: TRBV7-3; d_gene: -; abundance: -; j_gene: TRBJ1-1; CDR3aa: CASSSLGGDTEAFF; CDR3nt: TGTGCCAGCAGCTCCTTGGGAGGAGACACTGAAGCTTTCTTT